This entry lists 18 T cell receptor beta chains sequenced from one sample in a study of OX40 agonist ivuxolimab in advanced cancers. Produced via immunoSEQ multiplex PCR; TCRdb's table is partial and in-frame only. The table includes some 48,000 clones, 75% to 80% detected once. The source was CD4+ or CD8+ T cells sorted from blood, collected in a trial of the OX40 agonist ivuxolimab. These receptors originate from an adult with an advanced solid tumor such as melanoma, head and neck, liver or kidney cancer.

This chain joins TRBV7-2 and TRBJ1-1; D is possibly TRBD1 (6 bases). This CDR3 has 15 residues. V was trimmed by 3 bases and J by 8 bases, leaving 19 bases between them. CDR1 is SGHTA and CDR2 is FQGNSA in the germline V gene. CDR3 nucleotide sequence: TGTGCCAGCAGCTTCCCGGTAGGGGGGTTCGGCGAAGCTTTCTTT. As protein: CASSFPVGGFGEAFF.

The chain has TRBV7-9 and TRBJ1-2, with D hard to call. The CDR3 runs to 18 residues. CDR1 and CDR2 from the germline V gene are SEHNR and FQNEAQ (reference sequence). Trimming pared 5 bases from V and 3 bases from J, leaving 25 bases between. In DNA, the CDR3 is TGTGCCAGCAGCCCCCATTCGTCAAGAAACCCCCGGGACTATGGCTACACCTTC. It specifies CASSPHSSRNPRDYGYTF.

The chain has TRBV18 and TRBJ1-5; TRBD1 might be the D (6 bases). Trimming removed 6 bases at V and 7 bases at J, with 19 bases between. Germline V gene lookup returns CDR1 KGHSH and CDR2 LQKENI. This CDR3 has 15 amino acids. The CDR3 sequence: CASSPDKGGNQPQHF. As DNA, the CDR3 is TGTGCCAGCTCCCCCGACAAGGGGGGAAACCAGCCCCAGCATTTT. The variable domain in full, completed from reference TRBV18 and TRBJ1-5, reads NAGVMQNPRHLVRRRGQEARLRCSPMKGHSHVYWYRQLPEEGLKFMVYLQKENIIDESGMPKERFSAEFPKEGPSILRIQQVVRGDSAAYFCASSPDKGGNQPQHFGDGTRLSIL.

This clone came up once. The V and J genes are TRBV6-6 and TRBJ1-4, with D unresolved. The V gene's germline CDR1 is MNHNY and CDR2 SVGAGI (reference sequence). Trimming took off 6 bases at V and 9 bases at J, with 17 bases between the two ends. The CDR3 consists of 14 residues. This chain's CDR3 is CASRRSSPLQKLFF. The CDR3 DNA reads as TGTGCCAGCAGGCGCTCGTCCCCCCTCCAAAAACTGTTTTTT.

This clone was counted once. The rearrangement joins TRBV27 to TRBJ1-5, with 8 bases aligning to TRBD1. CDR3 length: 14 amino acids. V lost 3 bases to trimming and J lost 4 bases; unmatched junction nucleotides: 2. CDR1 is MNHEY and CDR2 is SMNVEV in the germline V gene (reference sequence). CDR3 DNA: TGTGCCAGCAGTTTCCGACAGGGGAATCAGCCCCAGCATTTT. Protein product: CASSFRQGNQPQHF.

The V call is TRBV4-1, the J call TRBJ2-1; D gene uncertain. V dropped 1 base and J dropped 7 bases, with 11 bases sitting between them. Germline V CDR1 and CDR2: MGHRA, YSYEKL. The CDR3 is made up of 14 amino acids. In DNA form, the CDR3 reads TGCGCCAGCAGCCAAGGAATCCTCGTGAATGAGCAGTTCTTC. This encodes CASSQGILVNEQFF.

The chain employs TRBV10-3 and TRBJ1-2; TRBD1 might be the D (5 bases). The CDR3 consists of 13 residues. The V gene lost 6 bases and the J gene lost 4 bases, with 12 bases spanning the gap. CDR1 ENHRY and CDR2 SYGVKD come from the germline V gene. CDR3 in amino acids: CAISSGEVYGYTF. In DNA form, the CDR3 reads TGTGCCATCAGCTCGGGGGAAGTCTATGGCTACACCTTC.

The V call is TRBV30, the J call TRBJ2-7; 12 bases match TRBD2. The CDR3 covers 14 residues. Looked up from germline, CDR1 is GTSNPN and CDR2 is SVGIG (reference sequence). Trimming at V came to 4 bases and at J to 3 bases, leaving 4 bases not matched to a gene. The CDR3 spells CAWIPTSGSYEQYF. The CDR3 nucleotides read TGTGCCTGGATCCCGACTAGCGGGAGCTACGAGCAGTACTTC.

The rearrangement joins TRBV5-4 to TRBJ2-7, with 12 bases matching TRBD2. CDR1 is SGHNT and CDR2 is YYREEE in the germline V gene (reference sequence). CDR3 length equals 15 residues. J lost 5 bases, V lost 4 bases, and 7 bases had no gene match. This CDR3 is CASSIGLAGINEQYF. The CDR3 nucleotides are TGTGCCAGCAGCATCGGACTAGCGGGAATAAACGAGCAGTACTTC.

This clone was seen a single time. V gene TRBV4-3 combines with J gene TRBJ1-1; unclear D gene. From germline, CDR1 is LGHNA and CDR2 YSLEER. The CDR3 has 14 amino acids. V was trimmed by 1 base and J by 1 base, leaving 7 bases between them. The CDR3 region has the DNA TGCGCCAGCAGCCAAGTGAAGGGGAACACTGAAGCTTTCTTT. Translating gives CASSQVKGNTEAFF.

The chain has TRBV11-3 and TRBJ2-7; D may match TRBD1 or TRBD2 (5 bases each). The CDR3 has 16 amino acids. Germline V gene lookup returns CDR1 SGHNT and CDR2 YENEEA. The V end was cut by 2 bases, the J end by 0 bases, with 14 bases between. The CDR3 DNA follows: TGTGCCAGCAGCTTATTAAAGGGACGTCACTCCTACGAGCAGTACTTC. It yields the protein CASSLLKGRHSYEQYF.

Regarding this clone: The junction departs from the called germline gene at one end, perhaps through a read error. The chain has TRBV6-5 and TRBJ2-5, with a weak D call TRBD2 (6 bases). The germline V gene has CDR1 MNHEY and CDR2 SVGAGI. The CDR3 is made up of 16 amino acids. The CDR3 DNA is TGTGCCAGCAGCTACTTCTCGGGACTCGCCCAAGAGACCCAGTACTTC. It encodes CASSYFSGLAQETQYF.

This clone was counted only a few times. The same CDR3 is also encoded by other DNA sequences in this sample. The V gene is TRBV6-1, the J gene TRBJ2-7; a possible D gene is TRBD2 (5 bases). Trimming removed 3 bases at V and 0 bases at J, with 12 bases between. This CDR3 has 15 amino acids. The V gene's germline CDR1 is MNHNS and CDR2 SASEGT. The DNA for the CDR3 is TGTGCCAGCAGTGACCGGAGGAGGAGCTCCTACGAGCAGTACTTC. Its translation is CASSDRRRSSYEQYF.

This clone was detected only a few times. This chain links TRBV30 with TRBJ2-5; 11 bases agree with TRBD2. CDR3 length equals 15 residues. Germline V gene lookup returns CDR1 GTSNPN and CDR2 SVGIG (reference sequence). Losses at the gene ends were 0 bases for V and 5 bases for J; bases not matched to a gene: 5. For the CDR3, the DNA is TGTGCCTGGAGTGTTGGGTTAGCGGGGGGGGAGACCCAGTACTTC. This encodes CAWSVGLAGGETQYF.

The CDR3 DNA sequence: TGTGCCAGCAGTGAAGAGACAGTATACGAGCAGTACTTC. The encoded protein is CASSEETVYEQYF. The rearrangement uses TRBV6-1 and TRBJ2-7, with a weak D call TRBD1 (5 bases). CDR1 is MNHNS, CDR2 SASEGT, per germline. The V gene lost 1 base and the J gene lost 4 bases, with 8 bases spanning the gap. The CDR3 loop spans 13 amino acids.

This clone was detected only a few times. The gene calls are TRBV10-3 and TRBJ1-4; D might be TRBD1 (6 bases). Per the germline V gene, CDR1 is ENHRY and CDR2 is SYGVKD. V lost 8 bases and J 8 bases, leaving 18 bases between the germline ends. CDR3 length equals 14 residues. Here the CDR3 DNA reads TGTGCCATCGGGGAAGACAGGTTCAGGGAAAAACTGTTTTTT. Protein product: CAIGEDRFREKLFF.

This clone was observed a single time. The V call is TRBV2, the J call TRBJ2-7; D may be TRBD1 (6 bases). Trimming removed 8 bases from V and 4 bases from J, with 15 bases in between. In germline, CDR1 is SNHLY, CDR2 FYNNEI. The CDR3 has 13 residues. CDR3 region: CASVGGVEYEQYF. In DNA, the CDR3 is TGTGCCAGCGTAGGGGGAGTAGAATACGAGCAGTACTTC.

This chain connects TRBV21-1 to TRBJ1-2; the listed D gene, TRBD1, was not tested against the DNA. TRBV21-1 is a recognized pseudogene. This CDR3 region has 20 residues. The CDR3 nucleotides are TGTGCCAGCAGCAAAGTTGTTGTCCGGGACAGTGTCGATTTACTCCTGGGCTACACCTTC. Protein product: CASSKVVVRDSVDLLLGYTF.